A single sample gave rise to the 21 T cell receptor beta chains below, sequenced in a study of CD8 T cells in ankylosing spondylitis. General study results and limits: A TCR beta motif of eight highly homologous variants appeared characteristic of ankylosing spondylitis blood.

No antigen has been identified for these receptors. TCRdb re-called the 5' RACE reads through MiXCR, storing one row per CDR3 protein. The data contain hundreds of thousands of distinct CDR3 sequences, around 26% of them singletons. The sample consisted of blood, either unsorted or a sorted T cell fraction (not recorded which). Receptors originate from a male donor with ankylosing spondylitis.

This clonotype was seen a handful of times. The chain couples TRBV7-7 to TRBJ2-3; 7 nucleotides line up with TRBD2. Trimming removed 6 bases from V and 0 bases from J; junction bases left unmatched: 6. The CDR3 is made up of 15 amino acids. The germline gives CDR1 SSHAT, CDR2 FNYEAQ (reference sequence). The CDR3 coding sequence is TGTGCCAGCAGTTTGACTAGCAGTAGCACAGATACGCAGTATTTT. Translation: CASSLTSSSTDTQYF.

This clonotype was picked up one time. The chain carries TRBV20-1 and TRBJ1-2; 7 bases are shared with TRBD1. The V gene's germline CDR1 is DFQATT and CDR2 SNEGSKA (reference sequence). V shed 3 bases, J shed 4 bases, and the junction held 14 bases outside the gene matches. This CDR3 comprises 16 residues. CDR3 region: CSASRRRRGRVYGYTF. CDR3 DNA: TGCAGTGCTAGCAGGAGGAGGAGGGGGCGCGTCTATGGCTACACCTTC.

This clonotype was recorded a few times. This chain joins TRBV5-1 and TRBJ2-3; TRBD1 agrees at 10 bases. Germline V gene sequence: CDR1 SGHRS, CDR2 YFSETQ. With V trimmed by 4 bases and J by 4 bases, 3 bases remained unmatched. The CDR3 is 14 amino acids. The CDR3 protein is CASSRGQGSDTQYF. The DNA of the CDR3 is TGCGCCAGCAGCAGGGGACAGGGGTCAGATACGCAGTATTTT.

This clonotype is a singleton in its sample. This chain connects TRBV29-1 to TRBJ2-5; TRBD2 matches 9 bases. V was pared by 7 bases and J by 0 bases, with 12 bases of the junction left unmatched. The CDR3 runs to 16 residues. Germline-derived CDR1 and CDR2 are SQVTM and ANQGSEA. CDR3 sequence: CSALGPSGKYQETQYF. The CDR3 DNA reads as TGCAGCGCCCTAGGTCCTAGCGGGAAGTACCAAGAGACCCAGTACTTC.

The V call is TRBV7-9, the J call TRBJ1-2; D possibly corresponds to TRBD1 (5 bases). This CDR3 region has 15 residues. With 1 base removed from V and 4 bases from J, the gap between germline ends came to 13 bases. Germline lookup yields CDR1 SEHNR and CDR2 FQNEAQ (reference sequence). In DNA form, the CDR3 reads TGTGCCAGCAGCTTAGGTATGGGGCAAGGCTATGGCTACACCTTC. Translation gives CASSLGMGQGYGYTF.

V is TRBV7-9 and J is TRBJ1-2; D ambiguous. Germline loops: CDR1 SEHNR, CDR2 FQNEAQ (reference sequence). V was trimmed by 4 bases and J by 6 bases, leaving 9 bases between them. The CDR3 runs to 12 residues. CDR3 coding DNA: TGTGCCAGCAGCTCCCACGGTGATGGCTACACCTTC. It specifies CASSSHGDGYTF.

The CDR3 sequence is CASSIQISTDTQYF. In nucleotides, the CDR3 is TGTGCCAGTAGTATCCAGATTAGCACAGATACGCAGTATTTT. The chain recombines TRBV19 with TRBJ2-3; D call uncertain. This CDR3 is built from 14 residues. The V end lost 3 bases, the J end lost 0 bases, and 7 bases lay between the germline ends. Germline values: CDR1 LNHDA, CDR2 SQIVND (reference sequence).

The V call is TRBV20-1, the J call TRBJ2-3; 8 nucleotides match TRBD2. V dropped 5 bases and J dropped 0; count of bases not matched to a gene: 7. Germline V gene sequence: CDR1 DFQATT, CDR2 SNEGSKA (reference sequence). This CDR3 comprises 15 residues. For the CDR3, the DNA is TGCAGTGCTCAGCCAGCGGGAGCTAGCACAGATACGCAGTATTTT. Its protein product is CSAQPAGASTDTQYF.

A few counts support this clonotype. The chain joins TRBV5-5 to TRBJ1-6, with D unclear. The length of the CDR3 is 14 residues. Germline loops: CDR1 SGHKS, CDR2 YYEKEE (reference sequence). The V gene lost 2 bases and the J gene lost 10 bases, with 13 bases spanning the gap. CDR3 coding DNA: TGTGCCAGCAGCTTTGAGAGGCGAGGGTCACCCCTCCACTTT. Translated, it gives CASSFERRGSPLHF.

The V and J genes are TRBV18 and TRBJ1-3; TRBD1 matches at 9 bases. This CDR3 is built from 15 residues. The V gene end was trimmed by 6 bases and the J gene end by 2 bases; junction bases not matched to a gene: 5. From germline, CDR1 is KGHSH and CDR2 LQKENI. The CDR3 DNA follows: TGTGCCAGCTCCCAAGGGACAGGGCCTGGAAACACCATATATTTT. Protein sequence: CASSQGTGPGNTIYF.

This clonotype was observed many times. This sequence joins TRBV12-3 or TRBV12-4 and TRBJ2-2; D remains unclear. The V gene lost 7 bases and the J gene lost 8 bases, with 11 bases spanning the gap. This CDR3 region has 12 residues. CDR3 coding DNA: TGTGCCAGCACCAATTCTGGGGGGGAGCTGTTTTTT. Amino acid sequence: CASTNSGGELFF.

The chain combines TRBV28 with TRBJ2-1; tentatively, D is TRBD2 (5 bases). The CDR3 loop spans 12 amino acids. Germline V gives CDR1 MDHEN, CDR2 SYDVKM. V was trimmed by 8 bases and J by 4 bases, leaving 9 bases between them. CDR3 nucleotide sequence: TGTGCCAGCTGTAGAGGGTACAATGAGCAGTTCTTC. It encodes CASCRGYNEQFF.

The gene calls are TRBV12-3 or TRBV12-4 and TRBJ1-1; no reliable D call. Trimming took off 5 bases at V and 7 bases at J, with 14 bases between the two ends. The CDR3 contains 13 residues. The CDR3 region has the DNA TGTGCCAGCAGTCGAGGCCGGGTGAGTGAAGCTTTCTTT. Protein product: CASSRGRVSEAFF.

This clonotype has just one count. This sequence joins TRBV20-1 and TRBJ1-1; TRBD1 is a possible D gene (6 bases). CDR3 length: 15 residues. Germline V CDR1 and CDR2: DFQATT, SNEGSKA (reference sequence). V shed 0 bases and J shed 4 bases, with 15 bases lying between them. CDR3 DNA sequence: TGCAGTGCTAGAGACCAGGACAGACGGAGCACTGAAGCTTTCTTT. Its protein is CSARDQDRRSTEAFF.

This clonotype has more than one count but fewer than ten. The V call is TRBV7-9, the J call TRBJ2-3, with 10 bases lining up with TRBD2. The CDR3 loop spans 16 amino acids. V gave up 5 bases and J gave up 2 bases; unmatched junction bases: 7. CDR1 SEHNR and CDR2 FQNEAQ come from the germline V gene (reference sequence). The DNA for the CDR3 is TGTGCCAGCAGCGACGGACTAGCGGATATCACAGATACGCAGTATTTT. This translates into CASSDGLADITDTQYF.

The genes are TRBV12-3 or TRBV12-4 and TRBJ1-2; D is ambiguous. V lost 3 bases and J lost 0, with 8 bases in between. The CDR3 sequence is 14 residues long. CDR3 DNA: TGTGCCAGCAGTTTGTGGGCCTCTAACTATGGCTACACCTTC. This gives the protein CASSLWASNYGYTF.

The gene calls are TRBV25-1 and TRBJ2-6; the match to TRBD1 covers 7 bases. This CDR3 comprises 19 residues. The V gene's germline CDR1 is MGHDK and CDR2 SYGVNS. Unmatched junction bases numbered 16, after V lost 4 bases and J lost 4 bases. CDR3 in DNA: TGTGCCAGCAGTGGGAACCCGGGACAGTCCCCTTCAGGGGCCAACGTCCTGACTTTC. This codes for CASSGNPGQSPSGANVLTF.

The chain joins TRBV7-2 to TRBJ2-2; maybe TRBD1 (6 bases). Germline V lookup: CDR1 SGHTA, CDR2 FQGNSA. V shed 2 bases and J shed 6 bases, with 16 bases lying between them. The CDR3 sequence is 16 residues long. The CDR3 protein is CASSLQSGVLAGELFF. The CDR3 DNA follows: TGTGCCAGCAGCTTACAGTCAGGGGTTCTCGCCGGGGAGCTGTTTTTT.

This clonotype came up many times. The chain recombines TRBV3-2 with TRBJ2-1; the DNA was not used to check the table's D call, TRBD2. TRBV3-2 is designated a pseudogene. CDR3 length: 17 amino acids. In nucleotides, the CDR3 is TGTGCCACCAGGGGATCGGGGACTCGGGCTTTTTACAATGAGCAGTTCTTC. It encodes CATRGSGTRAFYNEQFF.

This clonotype was seen a few times. CDR3 DNA: TGCAGTGCATTAGCGGGACCAAACACCGGGGAGCTGTTTTTT. Amino acids: CSALAGPNTGELFF. The chain is built from TRBV20-1 and TRBJ2-2, with 8 bases fitting TRBD2. The ends lost 6 bases at V and 2 bases at J; junction bases unmatched: 5. This CDR3 has 14 amino acids. The germline V gene encodes CDR1 DFQATT and CDR2 SNEGSKA (reference sequence).

This chain links TRBV10-1 with TRBJ2-7; TRBD2 matches at 15 bases. The CDR3 is 17 amino acids. V lost 2 bases to trimming and J lost 5 bases; unmatched junction nucleotides: 7. Germline assignment: CDR1 WNHNN and CDR2 SYGVQD (reference sequence). The CDR3 region is CASSETGTSGRRNEQYF. The CDR3 nucleotides read TGCGCCAGCAGTGAGACCGGGACTAGCGGGAGGAGGAACGAGCAGTACTTC.